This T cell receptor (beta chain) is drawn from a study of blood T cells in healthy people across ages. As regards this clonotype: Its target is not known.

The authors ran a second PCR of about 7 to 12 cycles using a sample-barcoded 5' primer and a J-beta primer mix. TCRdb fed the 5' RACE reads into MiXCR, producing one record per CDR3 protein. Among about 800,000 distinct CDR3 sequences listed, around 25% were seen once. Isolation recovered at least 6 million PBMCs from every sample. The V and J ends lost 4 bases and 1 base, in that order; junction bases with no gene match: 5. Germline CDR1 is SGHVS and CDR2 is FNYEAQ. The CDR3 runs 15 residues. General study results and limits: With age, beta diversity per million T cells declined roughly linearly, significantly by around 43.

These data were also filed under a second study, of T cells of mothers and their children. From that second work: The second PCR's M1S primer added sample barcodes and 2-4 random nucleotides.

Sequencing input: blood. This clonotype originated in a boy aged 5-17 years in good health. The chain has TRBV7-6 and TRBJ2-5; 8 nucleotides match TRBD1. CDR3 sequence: CASSSLRGPQETQYF. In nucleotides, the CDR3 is TGTGCCAGCAGCTCCCTCAGGGGGCCCCAAGAGACCCAGTACTTC.